The 30 T cell receptor beta chains in this list originate from one sample, sequenced in a study of a mutant IDH1 vaccine in newly diagnosed glioma. Libraries were prepared by immunoSEQ multiplex PCR; TCRdb keeps only in-frame clonotypes and omits some of them. This table has around 15,000 clones, 80% to 90% appearing once. Time point given: baseline, week 1 (first vaccination visit). Treatment here: pre-vaccination baseline after standard-of-care therapy. Sequencing used PBMCs, obtained from a glioma patient treated with radiotherapy, temozolomide or both. Receptor source: a woman between 40 and 50 years old with glioma. Some clones in this sample may be carry-over from other donors' samples.

This rearrangement joins TRBV7-9 to TRBJ1-1; D possibly corresponds to TRBD1 (5 bases). The CDR3 contains 15 residues. V was trimmed by 1 base and J by 2 bases, leaving 11 bases between them. Germline CDR1 SEHNR, CDR2 FQNEAQ (reference sequence). Written as DNA, the CDR3 is TGTGCCAGCAGCTTAGGGACAAGGGCAAACACTGAAGCTTTCTTT. Amino acids: CASSLGTRANTEAFF.

The genes are TRBV9 and TRBJ2-1, with a weak D call TRBD2 (5 bases). The CDR3 length is 12 residues. Trimming removed 4 bases at V and 6 bases at J, with 8 bases between. CDR1 is SGDLS and CDR2 is YYNGEE in the germline V gene. The CDR3 sequence: CASSTRGNEQFF. In DNA, the CDR3 is TGTGCCAGCAGCACCCGGGGCAATGAGCAGTTCTTC.

The CDR3 sequence: CASSAQQSNQPQHF. CDR3 coding DNA: TGTGCCAGCTCCGCTCAACAGTCTAATCAGCCCCAGCATTTT. This chain uses TRBV18 with TRBJ1-5; no clear D. In germline, CDR1 is KGHSH, CDR2 LQKENI. Trimming left V 6 bases short and J 4 bases short, with 13 bases between. CDR3 length equals 14 residues.

J is TRBJ2-1 and V is TRBV14; D is unclear. The CDR3 runs 13 residues. Germline-derived CDR1 and CDR2 are SGHDN and FVKESK. V gave up 2 bases and J gave up 6 bases, with 8 bases separating them. This chain's CDR3 is CASSQKAANEQFF. The DNA of the CDR3 is TGTGCCAGCAGCCAAAAGGCGGCCAATGAGCAGTTCTTC.

The gene calls are TRBV6-1 and TRBJ2-7; 8 nucleotides agree with TRBD1. CDR3 length: 15 amino acids. CDR1 MNHNS and CDR2 SASEGT come from the germline V gene. The ends lost 1 base at V and 5 bases at J; junction bases unmatched: 7. The CDR3 loop is CASSEGGTGSDEQYF. The DNA of the CDR3 is TGTGCCAGCAGTGAAGGAGGGACAGGATCTGACGAGCAGTACTTC.

This clone occurred a few times. The chain has TRBV4-1 and TRBJ2-3, with D unresolved. CDR1 and CDR2 (germline): MGHRA, YSYEKL. The CDR3 spans 13 residues. Deletions cut 6 bases from V and 2 bases from J, with 9 bases between. CDR3 in DNA: TGCGCCAGCAGAAGGACGATCACAGATACGCAGTATTTT. Its protein product is CASRRTITDTQYF.

This chain joins TRBV10-2 and TRBJ1-5; 7 bases map to TRBD1. Trimming cost V 10 bases and J 5 bases; bases outside gene matches: 8. CDR3 length: 13 amino acids. Per the germline V gene, CDR1 is WSHSY and CDR2 is SAAADI. The CDR3 DNA reads TGCGCCACCTTAGAGGGGGCTTATCAGCCCCAGCATTTT. This gives the protein CATLEGAYQPQHF.

The chain uses TRBV7-9 and TRBJ2-3; no clear D. Germline V CDR1 and CDR2: SEHNR, FQNEAQ (reference sequence). V lost 3 bases to trimming and J lost 6 bases, with 1 base between them. This CDR3 region has 10 residues. In nucleotides, the CDR3 is TGTGCCAGCAGCTTCGATACGCAGTATTTT. Translated: CASSFDTQYF. Drawing the rest from reference TRBV7-9 and TRBJ2-3, the complete variable domain is DTGVSQNPRHKITKRGQNVTFRCDPISEHNRLYWYRQTLGQGPEFLTYFQNEAQLEKSRLLSDRFSAERPKGSFSTLEIQRTEQGDSAMYLCASSFDTQYFGPGTRLTVL.

The rearrangement joins TRBV2 to TRBJ1-2, with a weak D call TRBD1 (6 bases). V lost 4 bases to trimming and J lost 8 bases, with 14 bases between them. Germline lookup yields CDR1 SNHLY and CDR2 FYNNEI. The CDR3 has 13 amino acids. For the CDR3, the DNA is TGTGCCAGCAGTGTTACAGGGCAGCAAGGCTACACCTTC. Amino acid sequence: CASSVTGQQGYTF.

This chain connects TRBV2 to TRBJ2-2; D could derive from TRBD1 or TRBD2 (5 bases each). With 3 bases removed from V and 4 bases from J, the gap between germline ends came to 12 bases. This CDR3 has 15 amino acids. The germline gives CDR1 SNHLY, CDR2 FYNNEI. This CDR3 reads CASSDGQGPTGELFF. DNA of the CDR3: TGTGCCAGCAGTGACGGGCAGGGACCCACCGGGGAGCTGTTTTTT. The full variable domain, in which reference TRBV2 and TRBJ2-2 provide the parts outside the CDR3, is EPEVTQTPSHQVTQMGQEVILRCVPISNHLYFYWYRQILGQKVEFLVSFYNNEISEKSEIFDDQFSVERPDGSNFTLKIRSTKLEDSAMYFCASSDGQGPTGELFFGEGSRLTVL.

The V call is TRBV6-5, the J call TRBJ2-2; no reliable D call. The CDR3 runs to 11 residues. Germline V gives CDR1 MNHEY, CDR2 SVGAGI. Trimming shortened V by 6 bases and J by 8 bases, and 7 bases separated the two germline ends. CDR3 amino acids: CASRERGELFF. For the CDR3, the DNA is TGTGCCAGCAGGGAGAGAGGGGAGCTGTTTTTT.

The V gene is TRBV19, the J gene TRBJ2-2; no firm D call. Trimming removed 2 bases at V and 2 bases at J, with 6 bases between. The CDR3 sequence is 14 residues long. Germline V gene data show CDR1 as LNHDA and CDR2 as SQIVND (reference sequence). The CDR3 bases are TGTGCCAGTAGTATAAGGGCTAACACCGGGGAGCTGTTTTTT. Its protein product is CASSIRANTGELFF.

The V gene is TRBV5-4, the J gene TRBJ1-5; a possible D gene is TRBD1 (5 bases). This CDR3 spans 15 amino acids. CDR1 is SGHNT, CDR2 YYREEE, per germline (reference sequence). Trimming took 3 bases from V and 7 from J, leaving 17 bases between them. The DNA of the CDR3 is TGTGCCAGCAGCTGGGGCGGGGGATTCGAACAGCCCCAGCATTTT. Its translation: CASSWGGGFEQPQHF.

The chain joins TRBV5-6 to TRBJ1-2, with D possibly being TRBD1 (5 bases). Germline assignment: CDR1 SGHDT and CDR2 YYEEEE. The germline V and J ends were trimmed by 0 bases and 8 bases, with 11 bases remaining between them. This CDR3 is 13 amino acids long. CDR3 sequence: CASSLAGLEGYTF. CDR3 sequence (DNA): TGTGCCAGCAGCTTGGCAGGGCTCGAGGGCTACACCTTC.

This rearrangement joins TRBV4-1 to TRBJ2-3; 7 nucleotides line up with TRBD1. The germline V gene encodes CDR1 MGHRA and CDR2 YSYEKL. Trimming removed 0 bases from V and 6 bases from J; junction bases left unmatched: 6. This CDR3 contains 15 residues. The CDR3 loop is CASSQDKQGSDTQYF. The CDR3 DNA is TGCGCCAGCAGCCAAGATAAACAGGGGAGCGATACGCAGTATTTT.

The chain carries TRBV19 and TRBJ1-3; D is uncertain. The germline gives CDR1 LNHDA, CDR2 SQIVND (reference sequence). V dropped 8 bases and J dropped 0 bases, with 11 bases sitting between them. The CDR3 is 14 amino acids. The CDR3 region is CASRAESSGNTIYF. For the CDR3, the DNA is TGTGCCAGTCGTGCAGAGAGCTCTGGAAACACCATATATTTT.

The chain carries TRBV7-9 and TRBJ2-5; D perhaps matches TRBD1 (6 bases). Trimming cost V 7 bases and J 5 bases, with 8 bases left between them. The CDR3 loop spans 11 amino acids. From germline, CDR1 is SEHNR and CDR2 FQNEAQ (reference sequence). The CDR3 region has the DNA TGTGCCAGCACCCAGGGGGAGACCCAGTACTTC. This translates into CASTQGETQYF.

This rearrangement joins TRBV9 to TRBJ2-6, with no clear D. The CDR3 is made up of 14 amino acids. Germline V gives CDR1 SGDLS, CDR2 YYNGEE. Trimming stripped 3 bases from V and 0 bases from J, with 4 bases between. DNA of the CDR3: TGTGCCAGCAGCGCATACTCTGGGGCCAACGTCCTGACTTTC. Translation: CASSAYSGANVLTF.

This clone has only one observation. The CDR3 sequence: CASSWGQGEGYGYTF. The CDR3 nucleotides are TGTGCCAGCAGCTGGGGACAGGGTGAGGGCTATGGCTACACCTTC. The chain has TRBV5-4 and TRBJ1-2, with 9 nucleotides matching TRBD1. CDR1 and CDR2 (germline): SGHNT, YYREEE (reference sequence). V was pared by 3 bases and J by 4 bases, with 7 bases of the junction left unmatched. CDR3 length equals 15 residues.

CDR3 amino acids: CASSLAGYRAPLHF. The CDR3, as DNA: TGTGCCAGCAGCTTAGCGGGGTATAGGGCACCCCTCCACTTT. The chain links TRBV5-8 to TRBJ1-6; D unresolved. V gave up 2 bases and J gave up 11 bases, with 14 bases separating them. From germline, CDR1 is SGHTS and CDR2 YDEGEE. This CDR3 is 14 amino acids long.

The chain links TRBV7-9 to TRBJ1-2; 7 nucleotides line up with TRBD1. CDR1 is SEHNR, CDR2 FQNEAQ, per germline (reference sequence). This CDR3 has 12 amino acids. Germline trimming cut 5 bases from V and 8 bases from J; bases unmatched to any gene: 5. The DNA of the CDR3 is TGTGCCAGCAGCCGACAGGGTCGAGGCTACACCTTC. Protein product: CASSRQGRGYTF.

This rearrangement joins TRBV30 to TRBJ1-5; D is unresolved. There are 12 residues in the CDR3. The germline V gene encodes CDR1 GTSNPN and CDR2 SVGIG (reference sequence). The V end was cut by 0 bases, the J end by 8 bases, with 8 bases between. The CDR3 reads CAWSVQRKPQHF. CDR3 nucleotides: TGTGCCTGGAGTGTACAGAGGAAGCCCCAGCATTTT.

The gene calls are TRBV5-1 and TRBJ2-1, with D perhaps TRBD2 (5 bases). Germline-derived CDR1 and CDR2 are SGHRS and YFSETQ. V lost 3 bases and J lost 9, with 7 bases in between. The CDR3 loop spans 11 amino acids. CDR3 protein: CASSSGCEQFF. In DNA, the CDR3 is TGCGCCAGCAGCTCGGGGTGTGAGCAGTTCTTC.

The CDR3 DNA follows: TGCAGTGCTAAGCGAGGCGAGACCCAGTACTTC. It encodes CSAKRGETQYF. V usage is TRBV20-1 and J usage is TRBJ2-5, with D hard to call. The CDR3 is made up of 11 amino acids. Germline CDR1 DFQATT, CDR2 SNEGSKA (reference sequence). With 4 bases removed from V and 5 bases from J, the gap between germline ends came to 8 bases.

This chain connects TRBV18 to TRBJ2-7, with D uncertain. The germline gives CDR1 KGHSH, CDR2 LQKENI. Trimming shortened V by 3 bases and J by 3 bases, and 12 bases separated the two germline ends. The CDR3 loop spans 14 amino acids. The CDR3 sequence: CASSPSRLYYEQYF. The CDR3 coding sequence is TGTGCCAGCTCACCGTCGCGGCTGTACTACGAGCAGTACTTC.

The V and J genes are TRBV6-4 and TRBJ1-1; TRBD1 matches at 12 bases. The CDR3 is 15 amino acids. The germline CDR1 and CDR2 sequences are MRHNA and SNTAGT. Losses at the gene ends were 6 bases for V and 5 bases for J; bases not matched to a gene: 7. This CDR3 reads CASSRDRGPTTEAFF. Written as DNA, the CDR3 is TGTGCCAGCAGCCGGGACAGGGGGCCGACGACTGAAGCTTTCTTT.

This clone was counted a single time. The chain links TRBV27 to TRBJ2-7; 10 bases line up with TRBD2. After removal of 6 bases from V and 6 bases from J, the junction contained 17 bases not matched to a gene. Germline CDR1 reads MNHEY; CDR2 reads SMNVEV (reference sequence). The CDR3 sequence is 17 residues long. The CDR3 here is CASSETSGPYKSGEQYF. The CDR3 coding sequence is TGTGCCAGCAGCGAGACTAGCGGGCCTTATAAATCGGGCGAGCAGTACTTC.

This chain connects TRBV2 to TRBJ2-3, with D possibly being TRBD2 (6 bases). Germline assignment: CDR1 SNHLY and CDR2 FYNNEI. The V end lost 4 bases, the J end lost 6 bases, and 11 bases lay between the germline ends. This CDR3 comprises 13 residues. CDR3: CASSAGEADTQYF. As DNA, the CDR3 is TGTGCCAGCAGTGCGGGGGAGGCCGATACGCAGTATTTT.

V is TRBV30 and J is TRBJ2-7; no firm D call. Germline-derived CDR1 and CDR2 are GTSNPN and SVGIG (reference sequence). Between the trimmed V and J ends, which lost 4 bases and 0 bases, there was a span of 16 bases. The CDR3 length is 15 residues. CDR3 in amino acids: CAWTRLGISSYEQYF. CDR3 DNA sequence: TGTGCCTGGACCCGGCTGGGGATTAGCTCCTACGAGCAGTACTTC.

The V call is TRBV11-3, the J call TRBJ2-2; 7 nucleotides match TRBD1. J gave up 2 bases and V 5 bases, and 8 bases lay outside the gene matches. The germline CDR1 and CDR2 sequences are SGHNT and YENEEA. CDR3 size: 16 residues. The CDR3 loop is CASSPQTGYNTGELFF. The CDR3 DNA is TGTGCCAGCAGCCCCCAGACAGGGTATAACACCGGGGAGCTGTTTTTT. Looking up the rest from reference TRBV11-3 and TRBJ2-2 gives the full variable domain: EAGVVQSPRYKIIEKKQPVAFWCNPISGHNTLYWYLQNLGQGPELLIRYENEEAVDDSQLPKDRFSAERLKGVDSTLKIQPAELGDSAVYLCASSPQTGYNTGELFFGEGSRLTVL.